These 15 T cell receptor beta chains originate from one sample sequenced in a study of cytomegalovirus exposure and HLA in healthy donors (dated by TCRdb to about 2017). The library was generated by the immunoSEQ multiplex PCR assay. A mixture of 60 forward primers for TCR Vbeta segments and 13 reverse primers for TCR Jbeta segments was used in the multiplex PCR. TCRdb carries this immuneACCESS record with in-frame sequences only. Its versions omit some clonotypes, under half of them owing to an unresolved V gene in the studies checked, with the rest unexplained. Here the sample has about 190,000 clones; more than 75% occur a single time. Together, the top ten hold 1.5% to 2% of the sample. The sample comprised PBMCs. The receptors come from a woman aged 45-59 years in good health and CMV-seronegative.

The genes are TRBV6-5 and TRBJ2-3, with 9 positions matching TRBD2. Germline CDR1 MNHEY, CDR2 SVGAGI. CDR3 length: 14 residues. V dropped 6 bases and J dropped 5; count of bases not matched to a gene: 6. The CDR3 region has the DNA TGTGCCAGCAGCCCCCCGACTAGCGGAGATACGCAGTATTTT. Residues: CASSPPTSGDTQYF.

The V call is TRBV28, the J call TRBJ1-3; D unresolved. CDR3 length: 13 amino acids. Germline CDR1 reads MDHEN; CDR2 reads SYDVKM. The V gene lost 3 bases and the J gene lost 3 bases, with 6 bases spanning the gap. CDR3 loop: CASSLPGGNTIYF. As DNA, the CDR3 is TGTGCCAGCAGTTTGCCCGGTGGAAACACCATATATTTT.

The V call is TRBV7-9, the J call TRBJ2-5; D might be TRBD1 (5 bases). Per the germline V gene, CDR1 is SEHNR and CDR2 is FQNEAQ (reference sequence). V was shortened by 4 bases and J by 1 base, with 10 bases between the two germline ends. This CDR3 has 14 amino acids. The CDR3 DNA follows: TGTGCCAGCAGCTCCCAGGGAATCCAAGAGACCCAGTACTTC. The encoded protein is CASSSQGIQETQYF.

The rearrangement joins TRBV6-6 to TRBJ2-2; D possibly corresponds to TRBD1 (6 bases). The CDR3 totals 13 residues. The V gene's germline CDR1 is MNHNY and CDR2 SVGAGI (reference sequence). The ends were cut back, 10 bases at V and 2 bases at J, with 11 bases in the middle. DNA for the CDR3: TGTGCCACCGGACAGATCAACACCGGGGAGCTGTTTTTT. Translating it yields CATGQINTGELFF.

The gene calls are TRBV4-3 and TRBJ1-5; no firm D call. V dropped 4 bases and J dropped 9 bases, with 13 bases sitting between them. The CDR3 covers 13 residues. Germline lookup yields CDR1 LGHNA and CDR2 YSLEER. CDR3 sequence (DNA): TGCGCCAGCAGCCCCATGAGGGCCGGGCCCCAGCATTTT. It translates to CASSPMRAGPQHF.

The chain uses TRBV15 and TRBJ1-5; D is possibly TRBD1 (5 bases). This CDR3 is 16 amino acids long. The germline gives CDR1 LNHNV, CDR2 YYDKDF (reference sequence). V lost 1 base and J lost 4, with 14 bases in between. CDR3 bases: TGTGCCACCAGCAGAGCTGACAGAATCGGGAATCAGCCCCAGCATTTT. This translates into CATSRADRIGNQPQHF.

In its sample, this clone was seen once. The chain carries TRBV28 and TRBJ1-2; D gene unclear. Germline CDR1 and CDR2: MDHEN and SYDVKM. This CDR3 is 14 amino acids long. V was shortened by 3 bases and J by 8 bases, with 16 bases between the two germline ends. In nucleotides, the CDR3 is TGTGCCAGCAGTTTCCGTTATCCGGGGAACGGCTACACCTTC. It specifies CASSFRYPGNGYTF.

This clone was seen only once. The chain recombines TRBV25-1 with TRBJ2-1, with D perhaps TRBD2 (5 bases). Germline CDR1 MGHDK, CDR2 SYGVNS. The CDR3 contains 13 residues. V dropped 4 bases and J dropped 10 bases, with 14 bases sitting between them. The CDR3 DNA sequence: TGTGCCAGCAGTGGGGGTTTCGCGGGCGAGCAGTTCTTC. Residues: CASSGGFAGEQFF.

The rearrangement links TRBV19 to TRBJ1-3; a possible D gene is TRBD1 (5 bases). Looked up from germline, CDR1 is LNHDA and CDR2 is SQIVND (reference sequence). V was cut by 5 bases and J by 2 bases, with 10 bases left in between. This CDR3 has 14 amino acids. The CDR3 sequence is CASSPQGTGNTIYF. CDR3 nucleotide sequence: TGTGCCAGTAGTCCCCAGGGAACTGGAAACACCATATATTTT.

The chain recombines TRBV6-6 with TRBJ1-2; 8 nucleotides line up with TRBD1. This CDR3 region has 15 residues. The ends lost 2 bases at V and 2 bases at J; junction bases unmatched: 4. The V gene's germline CDR1 is MNHNY and CDR2 SVGAGI (reference sequence). This CDR3 is CASSYNSGGNYGYTF. CDR3 bases: TGTGCCAGCAGTTACAATTCAGGGGGCAACTATGGCTACACCTTC.

The V call is TRBV5-1, the J call TRBJ1-2, with 10 bases aligning to TRBD1. CDR1 is SGHRS and CDR2 is YFSETQ in the germline V gene. The CDR3 totals 14 residues. The J segment lost 3 bases and the V segment lost 2 bases, leaving 1 base of the junction unmatched. CDR3 bases: TGCGCCAGCAGCTTCGGGACAGGGGACTATGGCTACACCTTC. This gives the protein CASSFGTGDYGYTF.

The chain links TRBV7-8 to TRBJ2-1, with D maybe TRBD2 (6 bases). CDR1 and CDR2 from the germline V gene are SGHVS and FQNEAQ. V shed 2 bases and J shed 2 bases, with 13 bases lying between them. CDR3 size: 16 residues. The CDR3 DNA is TGTGCCAGCAGCTTACCAGCGGGTAGAACCTACAATGAGCAGTTCTTC. Translation: CASSLPAGRTYNEQFF.

The genes are TRBV18 and TRBJ2-5, with TRBD2 matching over 7 bases. From germline, CDR1 is KGHSH and CDR2 LQKENI. The CDR3 spans 16 residues. Trimming took 2 bases from V and 1 from J; bases not matched to a gene: 7. CDR3 amino acids: CASSPGLAVRQETQYF. CDR3 bases: TGTGCCAGCTCACCAGGGCTAGCGGTTCGCCAAGAGACCCAGTACTTC.

The chain recombines TRBV18 with TRBJ2-3; 7 nucleotides align to TRBD2. CDR1 is KGHSH, CDR2 LQKENI, per germline. The CDR3 spans 16 residues. Trimming took 3 bases from V and 0 from J; bases not matched to a gene: 6. CDR3 protein: CASSPNSGFSTDTQYF. CDR3 nucleotides: TGTGCCAGCTCACCTAATAGCGGGTTTAGCACAGATACGCAGTATTTT.

The chain joins TRBV5-1 to TRBJ2-2; 8 bases agree with TRBD2. This CDR3 contains 15 residues. The J segment lost 4 bases and the V segment lost 1 base, leaving 3 bases of the junction unmatched. Germline V gives CDR1 SGHRS, CDR2 YFSETQ. CDR3 DNA: TGCGCCAGCAGCTTGTCAGCGGGAGTCACCGGGGAGCTGTTTTTT. This encodes CASSLSAGVTGELFF. Complete variable domain (other parts from reference TRBV5-1 and TRBJ2-2): KAGVTQTPRYLIKTRGQQVTLSCSPISGHRSVSWYQQTPGQGLQFLFEYFSETQRNKGNFPGRFSGRQFSNSRSEMNVSTLELGDSALYLCASSLSAGVTGELFFGEGSRLTVL.